This T cell receptor (beta chain) was captured in a study of post-analysis software for immune sequencing data. General study results and limits: Significantly decreased normalized Chao1 diversity was recorded for multiple sclerosis patients relative to controls. Elevated frequency relative to controls characterized several TRBV segments in patients, TRBV5-6, TRBV5-1 and TRBV20-1 among them.

The CDR3 runs 15 residues. Germline V gives CDR1 DFQATT, CDR2 SNEGSKA (reference sequence). Trimming shortened V by 5 bases and J by 2 bases, and 16 bases separated the two germline ends. The authors incorporated unique molecular identifiers into the TCR beta cDNA libraries. Approximately 500,000 cDNA molecules were recovered from an input of 1 to 10 million T cells. TCRdb re-derived calls from the PCR reads in MiXCR, one entry per CDR3 protein. The sample holds just over 250,000 distinct CDR3 sequences, 35% to 45% seen once. Of note for this clonotype: Its antigen is not identified.

The genes are TRBV20-1 and TRBJ1-5, with D possibly being TRBD1 (5 bases). Sample: blood. This TCR was recovered from a girl aged 10 to 17 with multiple sclerosis. The CDR3 protein is CSALGDRLGNQPQHF. The CDR3 nucleotides are TGCAGTGCTCTAGGGGACCGTCTAGGCAATCAGCCCCAGCATTTT.